The sequence of this T cell receptor (beta chain) was determined in a study of neoadjuvant anti-PD-1 for oral cavity cancer. Background on the study: Before surgery, most patients got three to four biweekly 3 mg/kg nivolumab doses. Patients without progression got a fourth dose around day 43.

As to this clone: One junction end disagrees with the germline gene, perhaps due to a read error.

The time point: after neoadjuvant nivolumab, at surgical resection. Stage II-IVA oral cavity squamous cell carcinoma was new and untreated by systemic or radiation therapy. TCRdb keeps only in-frame clones here, not all; method: immunoSEQ multiplex PCR. Of more than 12,000 clones detected, 35% to 40% appear once; the ten largest clones hold 30% to 45%. CDR3 size: 16 residues. CDR1 is SGHNT, CDR2 YYREEE, per germline (reference sequence). The sample was tumor tissue, taken after nivolumab (anti-PD-1) treatment. The V call is TRBV5-4, the J call TRBJ2-7, with 7 bases aligning to TRBD2. The sequence came from a person between 35 and 79 years old with oral cavity squamous cell carcinoma. Here the CDR3 reads CASSQDALALGYEQYF. Written as DNA, the CDR3 is TGCGCCAGCAGCCAAGATGCACTAGCGCTGGGGTACGAGCAGTACTTC.